The TCR beta chain described here comes from a study of blood T cell repertoires in COVID-19. On the study more broadly: PBMCs, B-cell-depleted T cells, or T cells were the source of the cDNA or gDNA that made up the material.

The ends were cut back, 5 bases at V and 1 base at J, with 13 bases in the middle. This CDR3 contains 15 residues. CDR1 and CDR2 from the germline V gene are SEHNR and FQNEAQ (reference sequence). In the study's own analysis: Amplification of reference gene primers was used by the study to estimate nucleated cell counts. The assay was immunoSEQ multiplex PCR, and TCRdb's table has in-frame clones only and misses some. V, J and clone size were drawn from that table, and D and trimming were deduced from the DNA. This table has around 95,000 clones, over 70% appearing once. This rearrangement joins TRBV7-9 to TRBJ2-3, with a weak D call TRBD1 (5 bases). Material: peripheral blood. This TCR was sampled from a woman of 80 years or more with acute or convalescent COVID-19. The CDR3 protein is CASSPPIGGTDTQYF. As DNA, the CDR3 is TGTGCCAGCAGCCCCCCAATAGGGGGCACAGATACGCAGTATTTT.